This T cell receptor (beta chain) was captured by sequencing in a study of blood T cell repertoires in COVID-19. Study summary: Samples taken during acute and convalescent COVID-19 were collected in the United States, Italy and Spain. From T cells, B-cell-depleted T cells, or PBMCs came the material, which was cDNA or gDNA.

Study processing details: How many nucleated cells were present was estimated from reference gene primer amplification. Produced via immunoSEQ multiplex PCR; TCRdb's table is partial and in-frame only. The V and J calls and the clone size are those of that table, but D and trimming were determined from the DNA. The sample includes fewer than 350,000 clones, over 80% of them seen just once. Seattle patients were enrolled during active infection and followed longitudinally. The trim removed 3 bases at V and 2 bases at J, leaving 3 bases unmatched. Germline loops: CDR1 MNHEY, CDR2 SMNVEV (reference sequence). CDR3 length: 14 residues.

The receptor comes from a man in his thirties or forties with COVID-19, enrolled during active disease. The sequenced sample consisted of peripheral blood. This rearrangement joins TRBV27 to TRBJ2-7, with 8 bases matching TRBD1. The CDR3 reads CASSFGTGPYEQYF. As DNA, the CDR3 is TGTGCCAGCAGTTTCGGGACAGGACCCTACGAGCAGTACTTC.